This TCR beta chain was obtained from a study of T cells in Graves' hyperthyroidism and ophthalmopathy (dated by TCRdb to the late 2010s). In the study overall: A discovery cohort of about a hundred patients, roughly 45 with Graves' ophthalmopathy and about 58 with stable Graves' hyperthyroidism, was used to find distinguishing TCR V-J signatures. For training and testing, the roughly 100 patients in the discovery cohort were randomly divided in a 7:3 ratio. Prospective prediction of ophthalmopathy was tested in an independent validation cohort of 18 to 20 hyperthyroidism patients and 15 to 17 patients who later progressed to ophthalmopathy. According to the paper, TCR Vbeta CDR3 sequencing was carried out on 135 peripheral blood samples, which came from 40 to 45 ophthalmopathy, around 75 hyperthyroidism and roughly 17 progressor patients. The study also compared thyroid tissue and blood T-cell repertoires from about six Graves' hyperthyroidism patients. After blood sampling, hyperthyroidism patients were treated with methimazole at a starting dose of 30 mg daily, and ophthalmopathy patients were treated with high-dose intravenous methylprednisolone. Here is what the overall study found, with its caveats: Most expanded thyroid clonotypes (frequency above 0.001) were also found in blood, which suggests that blood repertoires may mirror thyroid immune responses. Sample size was not statistically predetermined, and blinding of investigators to group allocation was not performed. During validation, the model predicted progression to ophthalmopathy a median of approximately 7 months ahead of onset, with 70.59% sensitivity and around 73% specificity. A model built on a 13 V-J signature distinguished ophthalmopathy from stable hyperthyroidism, reaching 87.88% sensitivity and under 84% specificity in cross-validation and 80%/75% in testing.

The TCR beta CDR3 regions were amplified from the RNA transcripts. For the first round of RT-PCR on the TCR CDR3, the HTBI primer set was used together with the Qiagen OneStep RT-PCR kit. The libraries were constructed in a second round of multiplex PCR and then size-selected and purified. The libraries were sequenced on an Illumina HiSeq2000 using paired-end 100 bp reads. Per the original workflow: SOAPnuke was used to process the raw data, with reads discarded if the reads contained adapters or uncalled bases, had a mean Phred below 15, or lacked an exact constant-primer or identifier match. High-quality paired reads were merged using COPE v1.2.5, and each unique nucleotide sequence was defined as a clonotype. MiTCR v1.1 was used to align the clonotypes against IMGT TRBV, TRBD and TRBJ reference segments. The analysis was restricted to V-J combinations with a frequency above 0.0001, which together covered 99.2% of the repertoires. The TCS score was defined as the ratio of F50 (clonal expansion) to E x V (chaos), calculated using BLOSUM62-based TCRdist between CDR3 peptides within each V-J. Welch's t-statistics and random forest reduced just over 500 V-J features to 10 to 15, which were used in a naive Bayes classifier (R e1071). The similarity between thyroid and blood repertoires was quantified using the Morisita-Horn index. TCRdb handled the public reads itself, with Q25 trimming in fastp and clone calling in MiXCR, and kept productive beta chains. When rows share a CDR3 protein, they turn into one entry using the most common DNA and genes. TCRdb's processing, not the study's, gives the V and J calls here. The sample records 450,000 to 700,000 distinct CDR3 sequences, about 43% of which are singletons. Around 8% of the sample comes from the top ten.

This clonotype was counted a few times. This receptor's antigen is unknown. Base qualities are not recorded, but no much larger clone differs from it by a single base. Including the terminal cysteine and phenylalanine, the CDR3 comprises 17 residues. Only the CDR3 part of the read is kept: 51 bases, read in frame from the first base. At the junction V is shortened by 3 bases and J by 3 bases; bases outside the gene matches: 10. Stable Graves' hyperthyroidism was defined as no progression to ophthalmopathy during 18 months of follow-up. Hyperthyroidism patients were newly diagnosed, with disease duration under 2 months, and aged 18 to 65 years. Exclusion was applied to patients with uncontrolled infections, other autoimmune diseases, pregnancy or lactation. Clinical symptoms, serum thyroxine and TRAb, thyroid ultrasound, and orbital computed tomography formed the basis for the diagnoses. Trizol reagent was used to extract total RNA, and RNA quality was then checked on an Agilent 2100 Bioanalyzer.

The receptor's source is a young woman with Graves' hyperthyroidism. The sample was peripheral blood or thyroid tissue (not recorded which). The chain links TRBV12-3 or TRBV12-4 with TRBJ2-2, with TRBD1 identical over 7 junction bases. The nucleotides are TGTGCCAGCAGTTTTCGCCGACAGGGCCCCCACACCGGGGAGCTGTTTTTT. Its translation is CASSFRRQGPHTGELFF.